Given below is one T cell receptor (beta chain) in context. Its cognate antigen is unknown. Assay: immunoSEQ multiplex PCR; the TCRdb copy retains only in-frame clones and omits some. The repertoire holds approximately 710,000 clones, with about 92% as singletons. V lost 5 bases, J lost 0 bases, and 13 bases stayed unmatched. This CDR3 is built from 18 residues. CDR1 and CDR2 from the germline V gene are GTSNPN and SVGIG (reference sequence). The data stem from a study of shared clonotypes between healthy human individuals. Study details: Donors consisted of two women and a few men between 18 and 49.

The study, taken as a whole, reports: Naive CD4 clonotypes were shared across several donors at around 5.4%.

This receptor was identified in a man between 18 and 29 years old in good health. Some clones in this sample may be carry-over from other donors' samples. Input material: memory CD8+ T cells from PBMCs. This sample's subset: CD45RO+ cells pooled with CCR7-negative TemRA cells. The gene calls are TRBV30 and TRBJ2-3; 11 bases are shared with TRBD2. The CDR3: CAWEGRGLADSSTDTQYF. Written as DNA, the CDR3 is TGTGCCTGGGAGGGCCGGGGACTAGCGGACTCTAGCACAGATACGCAGTATTTT.